The present T cell receptor (beta chain) was sequenced within a study of spatial heterogeneity in lung cancer. Time point of the sample: sample taken at primary tumor resection. General observations from the study: Higher tumor mutation counts went along with higher counts of expanded intratumoral alpha and beta TCRs.

Via MiXCR, TCRdb re-called the 5' RACE reads, giving one row per CDR3 protein. The table lists about 1,700 distinct CDR3 sequences, 20% of them singletons. This clonotype was seen a few times. Antigen unknown. Within a library made for alpha chains, this beta chain is off target, and its count is uninformative. V gave up 7 bases and J gave up 5 bases; unmatched junction bases: 10. The V gene's germline CDR1 is ENHRY and CDR2 SYGVKD. The CDR3 totals 14 residues. The clonotype originates from a male donor with early-stage non-small cell lung cancer. The chain is built from TRBV10-3 and TRBJ2-7; TRBD2 aligns across 8 bases. Sample: lung tumor tissue, taken at surgery. The CDR3, as DNA: TGTGCCATCAATAACCGGGGGGGCTACCACGAGCAGTACTTC. Amino acids: CAINNRGGYHEQYF.